This is a list of T cell receptor beta chains from one sample in a study of shared clonotypes between healthy human individuals. Some clones are missing from TCRdb's copy, which holds only in-frame ones; the method was immunoSEQ multiplex PCR. Altogether approximately 640,000 clones are present, approximately 79% being singletons, with the ten largest covering around 1.8%. The sample taken for sequencing was memory CD4+ T cells sorted from blood. The source of these receptors is a woman younger than 45 in good health. The CDR3 runs from the conserved cysteine through the conserved F or W. The order of the fields is clone size, V gene, J gene, D gene, CDR3 DNA, CDR3 protein. A D gene is named only where the DNA matches it firmly. A clone size is listed for some rows: how often the clone was seen (once, few, many), or a class if it is expanded.

.	TRBV2	TRBJ1-2	.	TGTGCCAGCAGTGATAGGGTTGGCTACACCTTC	CASSDRVGYTF
once	TRBV4-2	TRBJ2-2	.	TGTGCCAGCAGCCAAGTAGTATCTGGAGAGACCGGGGAGCTGTTTTTT	CASSQVVSGETGELFF
.	TRBV5-1	TRBJ2-5	TRBD2	TGCGCCAGCAGCTTGTTAGCGGGATACCAAGAGACCCAGTACTTC	CASSLLAGYQETQYF
.	TRBV6-1	TRBJ2-3	TRBD1	TGTGCCAGCTTAGGGCAGGGGGCCGCAGATACGCAGTATTTT	CASLGQGAADTQYF
.	TRBV7-6	TRBJ2-5	TRBD1	TGTGCCAGCAACAAGGGGACAGAAAAAGAGACCCAGTACTTC	CASNKGTEKETQYF
few	TRBV7-9	TRBJ1-1	.	TGTGCCAGCAGCTTAGCCGGGACGGCCGAAGCTTTCTTT	CASSLAGTAEAFF
few	TRBV10-1	TRBJ2-3	.	TGCGCCAGCAGTGATCCGGAAGAGTTTTCAGATACGCAGTATTTT	CASSDPEEFSDTQYF
.	TRBV4-1	TRBJ2-2	TRBD2	TGCGCCAGCAGCCCACAATCGGAAGGACTAGCGGGAAACTCCGGGGAGCTGTTTTTT	CASSPQSEGLAGNSGELFF
.	TRBV11-2	TRBJ2-1	TRBD2	TGTGCCAGCAGATATAGCGGGAGTAAGGTTGAGCAGTTCTTC	CASRYSGSKVEQFF
.	TRBV4-1	TRBJ2-3	.	TGCGCCAGCAGTTCCGGGATTAGCACAGATACGCAGTATTTT	CASSSGISTDTQYF
many	TRBV18	TRBJ2-5	.	TGTGCCAGCTCACGAGCGCAGACAGAAGAGACCCAGTACTTC	CASSRAQTEETQYF
.	TRBV4-2	TRBJ2-7	TRBD2	TGTGCCAGCAGCCATCCCCACCCAGGGGCTAGCGGGTTTTGGCTGGTCGAGCAGTACTTC	CASSHPHPGASGFWLVEQYF
many	TRBV2	TRBJ1-3	.	TGTGCCAGCAGGATGGACGTCGGCTCTGGAAACACCATATATTTT	CASRMDVGSGNTIYF
.	TRBV11-2	TRBJ2-5	.	TGTGCCAGCAGGGGGGGGGCCGCAGAGACCCAGTACTTC	CASRGGAAETQYF
.	TRBV6-1	TRBJ1-1	.	TGTGCCAGCAGTGTTTTGCGCGCGAACACTGAAGCTTTCTTT	CASSVLRANTEAFF
once	TRBV18	TRBJ2-7	.	TGTGCCAGCTCTCCGGACAGCTCCTACGAGCAGTACTTC	CASSPDSSYEQYF
.	TRBV19	TRBJ2-1	.	TGTGCCAGTAGTATCGGCGGGAAATCCTACAATGAGCAGTTCTTC	CASSIGGKSYNEQFF
few	TRBV20-1	TRBJ2-7	.	TGCGGGGGGGCCCAGTCCTACGAGCAGTACTTC	CGGAQSYEQYF
.	TRBV19	TRBJ2-1	.	TGTGCCAGTAGGGATCAGGAGGACCCTTGGTTCACTGAGCAGTTCTTC	CASRDQEDPWFTEQFF
few	TRBV7-9	TRBJ1-1	.	TGTGCCAGCAGCTTAGCGCGTGGGAACACTGAAGCTTTCTTT	CASSLARGNTEAFF
.	TRBV28	TRBJ2-7	TRBD2	TGTGCCGGAGGGGGTTGGACTAGCGGGAGGTACACAGTCTACGAGCAGTACTTC	CAGGGWTSGRYTVYEQYF
.	TRBV11-2	TRBJ2-7	.	TGTGCCAGCAGCTTAGACTATACTGCTTACGAGCAGTACTTC	CASSLDYTAYEQYF
few	TRBV6-5	TRBJ1-2	.	TGTGCCAGCACCCCGTTGGGGCAGAACTATGGCTACACCTTC	CASTPLGQNYGYTF
few	TRBV19	TRBJ2-1	.	TGTGCCAGTAGTTTTGGGGACCGCCGGTACAATGAGCAGTTCTTC	CASSFGDRRYNEQFF
once	TRBV11-2	TRBJ2-3	.	TGTGCCAGCAGCCTTGGATTAAGGGGCGCAGGGAATACGCAGTATTTT	CASSLGLRGAGNTQYF
.	TRBV6-6	TRBJ1-4	.	TGTGCCATTGGACGGGGTAATGAAAAACTGTTTTTT	CAIGRGNEKLFF
.	TRBV4-1	TRBJ2-3	TRBD2	TGCGCCAGCAGCCACGGAGGACTAGCGGTCACAGATACGCAGTATTTT	CASSHGGLAVTDTQYF
.	TRBV7-6	TRBJ2-1	.	TGTGCCAGCAGCTTAGTGGGGGGATCCTACAATGAGCAGTTCTTC	CASSLVGGSYNEQFF
few	TRBV30	TRBJ1-1	.	TGTGCCTGGAAGAGACCCAACACTGAAGCTTTCTTT	CAWKRPNTEAFF
.	TRBV30	TRBJ2-3	.	TGTGCCTGGGGCAACACAGATACGCAGTATTTT	CAWGNTDTQYF
.	TRBV18	TRBJ1-2	.	TGTGCCAGCTCACCGGAGGGGAACTATGGCTACACCTTC	CASSPEGNYGYTF
.	TRBV5-1	TRBJ2-6	.	TGCGCCAGCTCTCACCGCTCTGGGGCCAACGTCCTGACTTTC	CASSHRSGANVLTF
.	TRBV25-1	TRBJ2-1	TRBD2	TGTGCCAGCAGTGCTAGCGGGACGAGCTCCTACAATGAGCAGTTCTTC	CASSASGTSSYNEQFF
few	TRBV4-1	TRBJ2-5	.	TGCGCCAGCAGCCTAAGGACAGCCCAAGAGACCCAGTACTTC	CASSLRTAQETQYF
.	TRBV4-2	TRBJ2-1	TRBD2	TGTGCCAGCAGCCAAGGTCTAGCGGGCGACTACAATGAGCAGTTCTTC	CASSQGLAGDYNEQFF
once	TRBV19	TRBJ1-5	.	TGTGCCAGTAGTATTAATCTGGCAGACCTAAAAAAACAGCCCCAGCATTTT	CASSINLADLKKQPQHF
.	TRBV6-1	TRBJ1-1	TRBD1	TGTGCCAGCAGTGGTCGGGACAGGGGTTTTGAAGCTTTCTTT	CASSGRDRGFEAFF
.	TRBV19	TRBJ2-7	.	TGTGCCAGTAGTATAAACCACGAGCAGTACTTC	CASSINHEQYF
.	TRBV5-4	TRBJ2-6	TRBD2	TGTGCCAGCAGCCACCGACTAGCGGGAGTGTTTGGGGCCAACGTCCTGACTTTC	CASSHRLAGVFGANVLTF
.	TRBV5-1	TRBJ1-1	.	TGCGCCAGCAGCTTGATTCAGGAGGGCACTGAAGCTTTCTTT	CASSLIQEGTEAFF
.	TRBV28	TRBJ1-5	TRBD1	TGTGCCAGCAGCCGAGAGTACAGGGGGCCAGGGAGCAATCAGCCCCAGCATTTT	CASSREYRGPGSNQPQHF
.	TRBV2	TRBJ2-3	TRBD2	TGTGCCAGCAGTGAAAGACTAGCGGGAGACTTCACAGATACGCAGTATTTT	CASSERLAGDFTDTQYF
.	TRBV21-1	TRBJ1-1	.	TGTGCCCAGCAGCGTACTGGCGGGAACACTGAAGCTTTCTTT	CAQQRTGGNTEAFF
.	TRBV30	TRBJ1-3	.	TGTGCCTGGGCAGCCAACTCTGGAAACACCATATATTTT	CAWAANSGNTIYF
.	TRBV6-1	TRBJ1-5	.	TGTGCCAGCACCCGGGCGTTCAATCAGCCCCAGCATTTT	CASTRAFNQPQHF
.	TRBV10-3	TRBJ1-5	TRBD1	TGTGCCACAAGAGGGACAGAGAGCAATCAGCCCCAGCATTTT	CATRGTESNQPQHF
.	TRBV10-3	TRBJ1-3	.	TGTGCCATCAGTGTTGAGGCTTCTGGAAACACCATATATTTT	CAISVEASGNTIYF
.	TRBV7-3	TRBJ1-1	.	TGTGCCAGCAGTTCCGGGCCGGCGTCCGAAGCTTTCTTT	CASSSGPASEAFF
.	TRBV14	TRBJ2-5	.	TGTGCCAGCAGCCACCAAAAGGGGGTTGCGAGCCAAGAGACCCAGTACTTC	CASSHQKGVASQETQYF
once	TRBV27	TRBJ1-1	.	TGTGCCAGCAGCCTTATGAGGGACACTGAAGCTTTCTTT	CASSLMRDTEAFF